This T cell receptor beta chain was profiled in a study of T cells in pancreatic ductal adenocarcinoma. The method was immunoSEQ multiplex PCR; TCRdb's version includes in-frame clones alone and lacks a portion of them. The sample shows 5,000 or so clones, about 88% of them seen only once. No neoadjuvant therapy was given to the selected pancreatic ductal adenocarcinoma patients before their surgery. Germline values: CDR1 SGHDT, CDR2 YYEEEE. V lost 2 bases to trimming and J lost 6 bases, with 3 bases between them. The CDR3 contains 11 residues. V and J are TRBV5-6 and TRBJ1-3; no clear D. This receptor was taken from a human donor with pancreatic ductal adenocarcinoma. Sequenced sample: pancreatic tumor tissue. This chain's CDR3 is CASSFANTIYF. The DNA of the CDR3 is TGTGCCAGCAGCTTTGCAAACACCATATATTTT.